This T cell receptor (beta chain) emerged from a study of graft-versus-host responses after intestinal transplantation. Turning to the study itself: After anti-thymocyte globulin induction, recipients took tacrolimus and steroids for around 3 years. The study, taken as a whole, reports: Circulating GvH clone levels at their peak were associated with HvG declines (early post-transplant). Allografts of one patient group, those with graft-donor T cell macrochimerism, had high graft-versus-host to host-versus-graft clonal ratios. Recipient marrow harbored GvH clones, some of which surfaced first in ileum or blood.

Of note for this clone: Its antigen is not identified.

Sequenced by immunoSEQ multiplex PCR; TCRdb stores in-frame clones only, minus some. Among approximately 33,000 clones listed, about 80% were seen once. Germline V CDR1 and CDR2: MNHNS, SASEGT. Trimming took 4 bases from V and 0 from J; bases not matched to a gene: 5. This CDR3 is built from 15 residues. This chain joins TRBV6-1 and TRBJ1-2, with 7 nucleotides matching TRBD1. The sequencing used unstimulated CD8+ T cells sorted from spleen or lymph node cells, collected before intestinal transplant. The clonotype was recovered from a human donor who received an intestinal transplant. For the CDR3, the DNA is TGTGCCAGCAGTGCCGGGACAGCAACTAACTATGGCTACACCTTC. As protein: CASSAGTATNYGYTF.